Below are 26 T cell receptor beta chains sequenced from a single sample in a study of T-cell reconstitution after alpha-beta-depleted transplantation in children. Preparation of the TCRbeta library was carried out with unique molecular identifiers. One entry per CDR3 protein results from TCRdb running MiXCR on the PCR reads. The table includes 640,000 or so distinct CDR3 sequences, approximately 17% detected once. The material was PBMCs from the stem cell graft donor, obtained from the stem cell graft. All receptors come from a human donor who donated a stem cell graft to a child with acute myeloid leukemia.

This clonotype was detected many times. The rearrangement joins TRBV7-9 to TRBJ2-7; 7 nucleotides match TRBD1. Germline CDR1 SEHNR, CDR2 FQNEAQ (reference sequence). The CDR3 sequence is 14 residues long. Losses at the gene ends were 5 bases for V and 4 bases for J; bases not matched to a gene: 8. The CDR3 spells CASSPGQVVYEQYV. The CDR3 DNA reads TGTGCCAGCAGCCCTGGACAGGTAGTATACGAGCAGTACGTC.

The V call is TRBV5-1, the J call TRBJ2-1; 10 bases agree with TRBD1. The germline V gene has CDR1 SGHRS and CDR2 YFSETQ. This CDR3 is 16 amino acids long. J gave up 9 bases and V 0 bases, and 9 bases lay outside the gene matches. This chain's CDR3 is CASSLAGQGFSGEQFF. CDR3 nucleotide sequence: TGCGCCAGCAGCTTGGCGGGACAGGGGTTTAGTGGTGAGCAGTTCTTC. The full variable domain, in which reference TRBV5-1 and TRBJ2-1 provide the parts outside the CDR3, is KAGVTQTPRYLIKTRGQQVTLSCSPISGHRSVSWYQQTPGQGLQFLFEYFSETQRNKGNFPGRFSGRQFSNSRSEMNVSTLELGDSALYLCASSLAGQGFSGEQFFGPGTRLTVL.

J is TRBJ1-2 and V is TRBV9; unclear D gene. V was pared by 0 bases and J by 4 bases, with 13 bases between. Germline values: CDR1 SGDLS, CDR2 YYNGEE. This CDR3 contains 15 residues. The chain's CDR3 is CASSVAEGWVYGYTF. Written as DNA, the CDR3 is TGTGCCAGCAGCGTAGCGGAGGGCTGGGTCTATGGCTACACCTTC.

Ten or more counts support this clonotype. The genes are TRBV7-9 and TRBJ1-1; possible D gene TRBD1, 6 bases. Germline CDR1 SEHNR, CDR2 FQNEAQ (reference sequence). Trimming took off 4 bases at V and 6 bases at J, with 15 bases between the two ends. The CDR3 is 14 residues long. CDR3 region: CASSSPGASSEAFF. CDR3 DNA: TGTGCCAGCAGCTCTCCAGGGGCCTCGTCTGAAGCTTTCTTT.

The chain combines TRBV7-1 with TRBJ2-1; tentative D call: TRBD2 (6 bases). TRBV7-1 is assigned to the ORF class and has an uncertain function. Trimming pared 6 bases from V and 9 bases from J, leaving 12 bases between. This CDR3 region has 12 residues. This chain's CDR3 is CASRLRGTEQFF. The CDR3 DNA sequence: TGTGCCAGCAGACTCCGCGGGACTGAGCAGTTCTTC.

This clonotype was seen more than once but under ten times. The gene calls are TRBV27 and TRBJ2-1; D not resolved. Deletions cut 2 bases from V and 8 bases from J, with 16 bases between. Germline V lookup: CDR1 MNHEY, CDR2 SMNVEV (reference sequence). The CDR3 contains 15 residues. CDR3 region: CASSLAAIPAHEQFF. The CDR3 DNA is TGTGCCAGCAGTTTAGCTGCGATCCCCGCCCATGAGCAGTTCTTC.

The chain recombines TRBV12-3 or TRBV12-4 with TRBJ2-5, with D hard to call. The ends were cut back, 7 bases at V and 4 bases at J, with 4 bases in the middle. This CDR3 has 10 amino acids. CDR3 sequence: CASTRETQYF. The CDR3 DNA sequence: TGTGCCAGCACAAGAGAGACCCAGTACTTC.

The CDR3 here is CASRAQGATNEKLFF. The CDR3 DNA sequence: TGTGCCAGCAGGGCCCAGGGGGCAACTAATGAAAAACTGTTTTTT. This rearrangement joins TRBV12-3 or TRBV12-4 to TRBJ1-4; TRBD1 matches at 7 bases. Trimming removed 6 bases from V and 0 bases from J; junction bases left unmatched: 4. This CDR3 spans 15 amino acids.

This clonotype was counted only a few times. This chain links TRBV7-2 with TRBJ2-7; 9 bases agree with TRBD1. From germline, CDR1 is SGHTA and CDR2 FQGNSA. Losses at the gene ends were 3 bases for V and 4 bases for J; bases not matched to a gene: 7. The CDR3 spans 15 residues. The CDR3 sequence: CASSFVQGARYEQYF. The CDR3 DNA reads TGTGCCAGCAGCTTCGTACAGGGGGCGCGGTACGAGCAGTACTTC.

This clonotype has only a few counts. The CDR3 bases are TGCAGTGCGGGAAAGGGGACAGAGACTGAAGCTTTCTTT. Its translation is CSAGKGTETEAFF. This rearrangement joins TRBV20-1 to TRBJ1-1, with TRBD1 matching 7 bases. The CDR3 extends over 13 amino acids. V dropped 6 bases and J dropped 5; count of bases not matched to a gene: 9. CDR1 DFQATT and CDR2 SNEGSKA come from the germline V gene (reference sequence).

The V and J genes are TRBV6-4 and TRBJ2-7; no clear D. Trimming shortened V by 5 bases and J by 2 bases, and 13 bases separated the two germline ends. Germline lookup yields CDR1 MRHNA and CDR2 SNTAGT. CDR3 length: 14 residues. The CDR3 bases are TGTGCCAGCAGTAGTAGACTGTTTACCTACGAGCAGTACTTC. Protein product: CASSSRLFTYEQYF.

CDR3 sequence (DNA): TGTGCCAGCAGTTTAGTAAGCGGGACAGGGGGCGAGCAGTACTTC. Encoded protein: CASSLVSGTGGEQYF. This chain connects TRBV27 to TRBJ2-7; 11 bases are shared with TRBD1. Germline CDR1 is MNHEY and CDR2 is SMNVEV (reference sequence). Trimming cost V 2 bases and J 6 bases; bases outside gene matches: 6. CDR3 length: 15 amino acids.

J is TRBJ2-7 and V is TRBV20-1; no clear D. The germline V gene encodes CDR1 DFQATT and CDR2 SNEGSKA (reference sequence). V was trimmed by 7 bases and J by 2 bases, leaving 12 bases between them. This CDR3 contains 12 residues. DNA of the CDR3: TGCAGTGGCCTGGAGAGAGCCTACGAGCAGTACGTC. Its protein is CSGLERAYEQYV.

This clonotype was recorded many times. The CDR3, as DNA: TGCAGTGCTAGAGCTGGACGGGGGGGCCTTTTCAATGAGCAGTTCTTC. Encoded protein: CSARAGRGGLFNEQFF. The chain couples TRBV20-1 to TRBJ2-1; 8 bases are shared with TRBD2. This CDR3 comprises 16 residues. V dropped 1 base and J dropped 6; count of bases not matched to a gene: 11. Germline CDR1 reads DFQATT; CDR2 reads SNEGSKA (reference sequence).

This clonotype has more than one count but fewer than ten. The rearrangement joins TRBV20-1 to TRBJ2-2; 7 positions agree with TRBD1. CDR1 is DFQATT and CDR2 is SNEGSKA in the germline V gene (reference sequence). This CDR3 contains 15 residues. With V trimmed by 6 bases and J by 3 bases, 10 bases remained unmatched. CDR3 sequence reads: CSAQLRGGYTGELFF. The CDR3 DNA reads TGCAGTGCCCAGTTGCGAGGGGGCTACACCGGGGAGCTGTTTTTT.

This clonotype appeared a few times. The V call is TRBV6-1, the J call TRBJ2-7, with 9 bases identical to TRBD1. The CDR3 is made up of 15 amino acids. Germline V gene lookup returns CDR1 MNHNS and CDR2 SASEGT. The trim removed 6 bases at V and 0 bases at J, leaving 6 bases unmatched. For the CDR3, the DNA is TGTGCCAGCAGGGGAGACAGGGGGGGCTCCTACGAGCAGTACTTC. Translation gives CASRGDRGGSYEQYF.

This clonotype came up many times. This rearrangement joins TRBV7-9 to TRBJ2-1, with a tentative D call TRBD2 (5 bases). The CDR3 covers 13 residues. Trimming took 6 bases from V and 2 from J, leaving 8 bases between them. The germline gives CDR1 SEHNR, CDR2 FQNEAQ (reference sequence). CDR3 protein: CASRSGAYNEQFF. CDR3 DNA: TGTGCCAGCAGATCCGGGGCCTACAATGAGCAGTTCTTC.

The table lists this clonotype with a few counts. The chain recombines TRBV24-1 with TRBJ2-6; D tentatively reads TRBD1 or TRBD2 (6 bases each). Germline-derived CDR1 and CDR2 are KGHDR and SFDVKD. The V end was cut by 3 bases, the J end by 0 bases, with 17 bases between. The CDR3 contains 19 residues. This CDR3 is CATSDRRGGPLSGANVLTF. The CDR3 bases are TGTGCCACCAGTGATCGTAGAGGGGGGCCACTCTCTGGGGCCAACGTCCTGACTTTC.

The chain is built from TRBV7-9 and TRBJ2-5; TRBD2 agrees at 8 bases. From germline, CDR1 is SEHNR and CDR2 FQNEAQ (reference sequence). The CDR3 loop spans 16 amino acids. J was trimmed by 5 bases and V by 5 bases; bases with no gene match: 13. The CDR3: CASSPKSERGRETQYF. CDR3 in DNA: TGTGCCAGCAGCCCCAAATCGGAGCGGGGGAGGGAGACCCAGTACTTC.

This clonotype was observed at least ten times. V usage is TRBV7-2 and J usage is TRBJ1-1; D gene unclear. The CDR3 loop spans 14 amino acids. Germline values: CDR1 SGHTA, CDR2 FQGNSA. The V and J ends lost 5 bases and 5 bases respectively, with 15 bases between them. CDR3 nucleotides: TGTGCCAGCAGCGAGTCGACGTTTGGGACTGAAGCTTTCTTT. Amino acids: CASSESTFGTEAFF. The whole variable domain, filled in from reference TRBV7-2 and TRBJ1-1, reads GAGVSQSPSNKVTEKGKDVELRCDPISGHTALYWYRQSLGQGLEFLIYFQGNSAPDKSGLPSDRFSAERTGGSVSTLTIQRTQQEDSAVYLCASSESTFGTEAFFGQGTRLTVV.

This clonotype was observed at least ten times. The rearrangement joins TRBV29-1 to TRBJ2-3; 12 bases align to TRBD2. The junction had 7 bases not matched to a gene; V was cut back by 4 bases and J by 2 bases. Germline CDR1 reads SQVTM; CDR2 reads ANQGSEA. The CDR3 is made up of 16 amino acids. For the CDR3, the DNA is TGCAGCGTTGCAAGGCTAGCGGGGGGGAACACAGATACGCAGTATTTT. Protein product: CSVARLAGGNTDTQYF.

The gene calls are TRBV14 and TRBJ2-5, with 9 bases fitting TRBD1. V was pared by 2 bases and J by 4 bases, with 2 bases of the junction left unmatched. CDR1 and CDR2 (germline): SGHDN, FVKESK. This CDR3 region has 14 residues. In DNA, the CDR3 is TGTGCCAGCAGCCAAAACAGGGGGCGAGAGACCCAGTACTTC. It is translated as CASSQNRGRETQYF.

This clonotype showed up many times. The chain joins TRBV20-1 to TRBJ2-5, with TRBD2 matching 12 bases. The length of the CDR3 is 17 residues. The ends lost 3 bases at V and 5 bases at J; junction bases unmatched: 13. Germline values: CDR1 DFQATT, CDR2 SNEGSKA (reference sequence). The CDR3 here is CSARRTSGVYLVETQYF. CDR3 nucleotide sequence: TGCAGTGCTAGGAGGACTAGCGGGGTATACTTGGTGGAGACCCAGTACTTC.

In its sample, this clonotype was seen many times. The J gene is TRBJ2-1, the V gene TRBV20-1, with 11 bases fitting TRBD2. The CDR3 is 15 amino acids. V shed 3 bases, J shed 9 bases, and the junction held 10 bases outside the gene matches. Germline V gives CDR1 DFQATT, CDR2 SNEGSKA (reference sequence). CDR3 region: CSASSWGLAEFEQFF. Here the CDR3 DNA reads TGCAGTGCTAGTTCCTGGGGACTAGCGGAATTTGAGCAGTTCTTC.

The table lists this clonotype with a few counts. The genes are TRBV7-2 and TRBJ1-1, with unresolved D. With 2 bases removed from V and 1 base from J, the gap between germline ends came to 11 bases. CDR3 length equals 15 residues. The germline gives CDR1 SGHTA, CDR2 FQGNSA. This CDR3 reads CASSLMGIANTEAFF. The CDR3 DNA reads as TGTGCCAGCAGCTTAATGGGGATTGCGAACACTGAAGCTTTCTTT.

The genes are TRBV2 and TRBJ1-1; no clear D gene. CDR3 length equals 15 residues. The V and J ends lost 4 bases and 2 bases respectively, with 14 bases between them. CDR1 and CDR2 (germline): SNHLY, FYNNEI. CDR3 residues: CASSVRNSLNTEAFF. The CDR3 DNA follows: TGTGCCAGCAGTGTTAGGAACAGTCTAAACACTGAAGCTTTCTTT. The whole variable domain, remainder taken from reference TRBV2 and TRBJ1-1, is EPEVTQTPSHQVTQMGQEVILRCVPISNHLYFYWYRQILGQKVEFLVSFYNNEISEKSEIFDDQFSVERPDGSNFTLKIRSTKLEDSAMYFCASSVRNSLNTEAFFGQGTRLTVV.